The entry below describes one TCR beta chain. Its matching antigen is unknown. Patients had blood sampled at baseline and again on cycle 4 day 1 and cycle 7 day 1. Repertoires were generated with immunoSEQ multiplex PCR, while TCRdb's copy carries only in-frame clones and drops some. The sample carries 69,000 or so clones, roughly 84% recorded once. This entry is derived from a study of OX40 agonist ivuxolimab in advanced cancers. Study as a whole: The diagnoses of dose-escalation patients were hepatocellular carcinoma, melanoma, renal cell or head and neck cancer. Three patients had partial responses: one hepatocellular carcinoma, two cutaneous melanoma.

Study-level findings and limits: Expanded clones tended on average to be more numerous among CD8+ T cells than CD4+.

V lost 1 base and J lost 1, with 4 bases in between. Germline V gene lookup returns CDR1 SGHDN and CDR2 FVKESK. CDR3 length: 13 residues. The rearrangement links TRBV14 to TRBJ2-5; no reliable D call. This TCR derives from an adult with an advanced solid tumor such as melanoma, head and neck, liver or kidney cancer. Sequencing used CD4+ or CD8+ T cells sorted from blood, obtained in a trial of the OX40 agonist ivuxolimab. Here the CDR3 DNA reads TGTGCCAGCAGCCAAGGGCTCCAAGAGACCCAGTACTTC. This sequence encodes CASSQGLQETQYF.